In this sample, the clone carrying this T cell receptor beta chain turned up many times. Antigen unknown. Trimming cost V 5 bases and J 4 bases; bases outside gene matches: 6. There are 15 residues in the CDR3. The sample belongs to a study of T cells in Graves' hyperthyroidism and ophthalmopathy. RNA transcripts gave rise to amplified TCR beta CDR3 regions. HTBI primers were the set used in a first-round RT-PCR of the TCR CDR3. Each CDR3 protein is one row after TCRdb ran MiXCR on the multiplex PCR reads. The table includes about 350,000 distinct CDR3 sequences, approximately 17% detected once. The study's findings and limits: Appearing also in blood were most of the thyroid clonotypes expanded above 0.001.

The sequence came from a woman aged 25 to 39 with Graves' hyperthyroidism that later progressed to Graves' ophthalmopathy. This sequence joins TRBV12-3 or TRBV12-4 and TRBJ2-5, with 11 bases fitting TRBD1. Sequenced material: blood. The CDR3 nucleotides read TGTGCCAGCAGTCCACGGGACAGGGGGGGAGAGACCCAGTACTTC. It codes for CASSPRDRGGETQYF.